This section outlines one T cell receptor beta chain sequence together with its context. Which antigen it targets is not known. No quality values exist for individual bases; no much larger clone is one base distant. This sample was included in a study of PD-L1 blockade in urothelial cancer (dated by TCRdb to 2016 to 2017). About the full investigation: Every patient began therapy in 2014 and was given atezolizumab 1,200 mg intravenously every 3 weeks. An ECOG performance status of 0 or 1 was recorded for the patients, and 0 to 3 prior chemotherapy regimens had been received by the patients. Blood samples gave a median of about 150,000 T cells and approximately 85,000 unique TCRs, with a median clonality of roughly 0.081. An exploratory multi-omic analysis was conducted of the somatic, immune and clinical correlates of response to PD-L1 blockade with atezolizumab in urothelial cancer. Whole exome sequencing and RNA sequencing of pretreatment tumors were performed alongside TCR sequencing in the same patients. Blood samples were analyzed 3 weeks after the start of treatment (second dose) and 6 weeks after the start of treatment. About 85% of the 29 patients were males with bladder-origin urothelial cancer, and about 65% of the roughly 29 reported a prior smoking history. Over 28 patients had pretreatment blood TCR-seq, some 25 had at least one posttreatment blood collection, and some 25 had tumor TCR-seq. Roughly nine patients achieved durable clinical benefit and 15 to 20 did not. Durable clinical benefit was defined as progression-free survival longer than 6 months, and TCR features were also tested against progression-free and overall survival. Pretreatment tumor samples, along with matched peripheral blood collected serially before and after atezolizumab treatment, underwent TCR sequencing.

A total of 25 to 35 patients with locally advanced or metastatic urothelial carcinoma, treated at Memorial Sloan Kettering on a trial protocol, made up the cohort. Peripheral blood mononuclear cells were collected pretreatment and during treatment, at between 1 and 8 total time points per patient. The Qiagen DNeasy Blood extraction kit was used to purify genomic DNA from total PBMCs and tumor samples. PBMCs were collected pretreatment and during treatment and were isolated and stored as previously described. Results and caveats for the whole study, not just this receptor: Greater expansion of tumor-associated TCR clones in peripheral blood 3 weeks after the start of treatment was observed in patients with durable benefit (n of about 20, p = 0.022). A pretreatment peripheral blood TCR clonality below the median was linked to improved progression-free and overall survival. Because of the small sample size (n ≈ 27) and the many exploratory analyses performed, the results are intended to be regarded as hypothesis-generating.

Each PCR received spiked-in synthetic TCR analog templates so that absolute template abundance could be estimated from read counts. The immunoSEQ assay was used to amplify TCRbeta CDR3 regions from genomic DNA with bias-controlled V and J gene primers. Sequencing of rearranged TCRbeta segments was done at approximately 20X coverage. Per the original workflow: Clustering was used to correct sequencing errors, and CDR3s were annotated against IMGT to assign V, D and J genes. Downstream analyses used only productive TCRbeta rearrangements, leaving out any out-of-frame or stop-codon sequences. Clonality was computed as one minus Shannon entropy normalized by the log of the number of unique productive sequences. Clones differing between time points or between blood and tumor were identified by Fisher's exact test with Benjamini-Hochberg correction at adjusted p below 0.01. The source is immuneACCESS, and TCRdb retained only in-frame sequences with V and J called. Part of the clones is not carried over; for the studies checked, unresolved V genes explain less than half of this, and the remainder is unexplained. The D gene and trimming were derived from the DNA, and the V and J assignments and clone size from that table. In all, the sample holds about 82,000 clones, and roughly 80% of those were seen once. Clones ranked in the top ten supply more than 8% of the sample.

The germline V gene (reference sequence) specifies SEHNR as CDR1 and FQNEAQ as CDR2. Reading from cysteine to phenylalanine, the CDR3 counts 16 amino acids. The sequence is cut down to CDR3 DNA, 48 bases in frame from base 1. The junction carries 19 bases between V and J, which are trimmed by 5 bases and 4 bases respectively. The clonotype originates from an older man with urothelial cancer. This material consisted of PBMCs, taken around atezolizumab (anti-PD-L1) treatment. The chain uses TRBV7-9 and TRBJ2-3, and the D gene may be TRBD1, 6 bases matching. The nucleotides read TGTGCCAGCAGCATACGAGGGGGTATTACGTCAGATACGCAGTATTTT. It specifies CASSIRGGITSDTQYF.